This T cell receptor (beta chain) was documented in a study of T cell responses to AZD1222 COVID-19 vaccine. Points on this clone: What it binds is not known.

V lost 5 bases and J 8 bases, leaving 15 bases between the germline ends. Germline CDR1 is SGHTA and CDR2 is FQGNSA. The CDR3 has 14 residues. Study results and caveats: The CD4 TCRs associated with vaccination extended across spike and predominated at 160-218 and 743-854. Targeting of unmutated variant regions was reportedly seen in nearly half of spike-specific TCRs.

Measured with immunoSEQ multiplex PCR; TCRdb has only the in-frame clones, and not every one. This table has 180,000 or so clones, 80% to 95% appearing once. The clonotype originates from an adult in good health. The starting material was peripheral blood, obtained on day 0 of AZD1222 vaccination. The chain uses TRBV7-2 and TRBJ1-4; tentative D call: TRBD1 (5 bases). The CDR3 spells CASSPGSLGEKLFF. The CDR3 bases are TGTGCCAGCAGCCCAGGGTCCTTAGGGGAAAAACTGTTTTTT. The full variable domain, with the rest looked up from reference TRBV7-2 and TRBJ1-4, is GAGVSQSPSNKVTEKGKDVELRCDPISGHTALYWYRQSLGQGLEFLIYFQGNSAPDKSGLPSDRFSAERTGGSVSTLTIQRTQQEDSAVYLCASSPGSLGEKLFFGSGTQLSVL.